These 25 T cell receptor beta chains came from one sample sequenced in a study of CD8 T cells in ankylosing spondylitis. In TCRdb, the 5' RACE reads were re-called with MiXCR into one record per CDR3 protein. The table records some 250,000 distinct CDR3 sequences, more than 20% of them present only once. The sequencing sample was made of blood, either unsorted or a sorted T cell fraction (not recorded which). The receptors were gathered from a male donor with ankylosing spondylitis or in good health (not recorded which).

The rearrangement links TRBV20-1 to TRBJ1-1, with 7 bases fitting TRBD1. Germline CDR1 and CDR2: DFQATT and SNEGSKA (reference sequence). V was clipped by 6 bases and J by 4 bases; unmatched bases: 14. The CDR3 is 15 amino acids. CDR3: CSASRARGDFTEAFF. In DNA, the CDR3 is TGCAGTGCCAGCAGGGCCAGGGGGGATTTCACTGAAGCTTTCTTT.

The rearrangement joins TRBV20-1 to TRBJ1-3; tentatively, D is TRBD1 (6 bases). CDR3 size: 14 residues. Germline V gene sequence: CDR1 DFQATT, CDR2 SNEGSKA (reference sequence). The ends were cut back, 4 bases at V and 4 bases at J, with 14 bases in the middle. CDR3 region: CSAIPPGTGNTIYF. In DNA form, the CDR3 reads TGCAGTGCTATCCCTCCCGGGACAGGAAACACCATATATTTT.

The rearrangement joins TRBV10-2 to TRBJ2-7; D is perhaps TRBD1 (6 bases). The germline V gene encodes CDR1 WSHSY and CDR2 SAAADI. V was pared by 6 bases and J by 3 bases, with 15 bases between. The length of the CDR3 is 14 residues. The DNA of the CDR3 is TGCGCCAGCAGCCTAACCGGACAGAACTACGAGCAGTACTTC. It translates to CASSLTGQNYEQYF.

J is TRBJ2-3 and V is TRBV12-3 or TRBV12-4; D may be TRBD1 or TRBD2 (6 bases each). Trimming stripped 1 base from V and 8 bases from J, with 16 bases between. This CDR3 is 15 amino acids long. The CDR3 coding sequence is TGTGCCAGCAGTTTAGGGGGGGCCGCCGGGGGTACGCAGTATTTT. Translation: CASSLGGAAGGTQYF.

This clonotype was seen a handful of times. The chain recombines TRBV18 with TRBJ1-2; D may be TRBD1 (6 bases). The CDR3 has 13 amino acids. Per germline, CDR1 KGHSH and CDR2 LQKENI. Trimming left V 3 bases short and J 5 bases short, with 10 bases between. For the CDR3, the DNA is TGTGCCAGCTCACCTGGACAGATTTATGGCTACACCTTC. Amino acid sequence: CASSPGQIYGYTF.

In the case of this clonotype: One base away lies a much larger clone, so this may be a sequencing read error. The rearrangement uses TRBV12-3 or TRBV12-4 and TRBJ1-2, with D possibly being TRBD1 (6 bases). With 4 bases removed from V and 10 bases from J, the gap between germline ends came to 19 bases. This CDR3 spans 14 amino acids. The CDR3 nucleotides read TGTGCCAGCAGTTCGACAGGAGCGGGCTTCCACTACACCTTC. It encodes CASSSTGAGFHYTF.

This chain connects TRBV28 to TRBJ2-7; the match to TRBD2 covers 12 bases. V shed 8 bases and J 5 bases; nucleotides not matched to a gene: 4. CDR1 MDHEN and CDR2 SYDVKM come from the germline V gene. This CDR3 region has 13 residues. Here the CDR3 reads CASFGTSGHEQYF. For the CDR3, the DNA is TGTGCCAGCTTCGGGACTAGCGGGCACGAGCAGTACTTC.

This clonotype showed up many times. The CDR3 protein is CASSLTGFKETQYF. DNA for the CDR3: TGTGCCAGCAGCTTAACGGGCTTTAAAGAGACCCAGTACTTC. V and J are TRBV7-9 and TRBJ2-5; D gene uncertain. The CDR3 is 14 amino acids. Trimming removed 2 bases from V and 3 bases from J, with 10 bases in between. Germline V gene sequence: CDR1 SEHNR, CDR2 FQNEAQ (reference sequence).

This clonotype has more than one count but fewer than ten. The rearrangement links TRBV20-1 to TRBJ2-7; the match to TRBD1 covers 10 bases. CDR1 and CDR2 from the germline V gene are DFQATT and SNEGSKA (reference sequence). The CDR3 contains 15 residues. V lost 2 bases to trimming and J lost 2 bases; unmatched junction nucleotides: 6. The CDR3 region has the DNA TGCAGTGCTAGAATCCCGGGACAGGGGCCCTACGAGCAGTACTTC. Its protein is CSARIPGQGPYEQYF.

This clonotype was seen repeatedly, ten times or more. The rearrangement joins TRBV20-1 to TRBJ1-5; D not resolved. V lost 0 bases and J lost 0, with 9 bases in between. The germline CDR1 and CDR2 sequences are DFQATT and SNEGSKA (reference sequence). CDR3 length: 15 residues. CDR3 nucleotides: TGCAGTGCTAGAGAATACGGTGATAGCAATCAGCCCCAGCATTTT. Its protein is CSAREYGDSNQPQHF.

This clonotype came up a few times. In DNA, the CDR3 is TGCAGCGTTGTGGGCAGGACAGAAGAGACCCAGTACTTC. This codes for CSVVGRTEETQYF. The chain combines TRBV29-1 with TRBJ2-5; D possibly corresponds to TRBD1 (6 bases). This CDR3 comprises 13 residues. In germline, CDR1 is SQVTM, CDR2 ANQGSEA. V lost 4 bases, J lost 3 bases, and 12 bases lay in between. The full variable domain, completed using reference TRBV29-1 and TRBJ2-5, is SAVISQKPSRDICQRGTSLTIQCQVDSQVTMMFWYRQQPGQSLTLIATANQGSEATYESGFVIDKFPISRPNLTFSTLTVSNMSPEDSSIYLCSVVGRTEETQYFGPGTRLLVL.

There are many counts of this clonotype. The gene calls are TRBV20-1 and TRBJ2-5; D uncertain. Per germline, CDR1 DFQATT and CDR2 SNEGSKA (reference sequence). The CDR3 runs to 11 residues. The ends were cut back, 6 bases at V and 5 bases at J, with 10 bases in the middle. CDR3 DNA sequence: TGCAGTGCGGATCTGATGGAGACCCAGTACTTC. This translates into CSADLMETQYF.

The chain recombines TRBV20-1 with TRBJ2-2; 7 nucleotides match TRBD1. The germline CDR1 and CDR2 sequences are DFQATT and SNEGSKA (reference sequence). The CDR3 spans 20 residues. The junction had 20 bases not matched to a gene; V was cut back by 0 bases and J by 4 bases. Here the CDR3 DNA reads TGCAGTGCTAGAGATTCGCGCAAGAGCCCAGGGGGTACGGGCACCGGGGAGCTGTTTTTT. Translated: CSARDSRKSPGGTGTGELFF.

The sample holds many counts of this clonotype. This chain links TRBV2 with TRBJ2-1; TRBD1 agrees at 7 bases. The CDR3 loop spans 13 amino acids. CDR1 is SNHLY, CDR2 FYNNEI, per germline. The junction had 8 bases not matched to a gene; V was cut back by 11 bases and J by 4 bases. The CDR3 spells CAGTGQIYNEQFF. DNA for the CDR3: TGTGCCGGCACGGGACAGATTTACAATGAGCAGTTCTTC.

This clonotype has at least ten counts. The chain recombines TRBV5-5 with TRBJ1-1, with D maybe TRBD1 (5 bases). This CDR3 has 14 amino acids. From germline, CDR1 is SGHKS and CDR2 YYEKEE (reference sequence). V gave up 0 bases and J gave up 3 bases, with 9 bases separating them. The CDR3 protein is CASSLALGDTEAFF. The CDR3 coding sequence is TGTGCCAGCAGCTTGGCCCTAGGGGACACTGAAGCTTTCTTT. Combining the CDR3 with reference TRBV5-5 and TRBJ1-1 gives the whole variable domain DAGVTQSPTHLIKTRGQQVTLRCSPISGHKSVSWYQQVLGQGPQFIFQYYEKEERGRGNFPDRFSARQFPNYSSELNVNALLLGDSALYLCASSLALGDTEAFFGQGTRLTVV.

This clonotype was counted ten times or more. V is TRBV20-1 and J is TRBJ1-2, with D maybe TRBD1 (6 bases). This CDR3 contains 14 residues. Looked up from germline, CDR1 is DFQATT and CDR2 is SNEGSKA (reference sequence). The V gene lost 1 base and the J gene lost 6 bases, with 15 bases spanning the gap. CDR3 sequence (DNA): TGCAGTGCTAGAGTAGTTGACAGGAGAAATGGCTACACCTTC. It encodes CSARVVDRRNGYTF.

This clonotype was seen ten or more times. V usage is TRBV29-1 and J usage is TRBJ1-5, with D possibly TRBD1 on 5 matching bases. The ends were cut back, 1 base at V and 7 bases at J, with 11 bases in the middle. CDR3 length equals 13 residues. CDR1 and CDR2 from the germline V gene are SQVTM and ANQGSEA. The CDR3 is CSVEGGDGQPQHF. CDR3 nucleotides: TGCAGCGTTGAAGGGGGGGATGGGCAGCCCCAGCATTTT.

The V call is TRBV20-1, the J call TRBJ2-3; maybe TRBD1 (5 bases). Looked up from germline, CDR1 is DFQATT and CDR2 is SNEGSKA (reference sequence). The CDR3 contains 13 residues. V shed 4 bases and J shed 5 bases, with 13 bases lying between them. CDR3 residues: CSAKTPGIDTQYF. CDR3 nucleotides: TGCAGTGCTAAAACCCCAGGGATAGATACGCAGTATTTT.

This sequence joins TRBV7-6 and TRBJ1-1; no reliable D call. This CDR3 spans 13 amino acids. Trimming took 1 base from V and 3 from J, leaving 6 bases between them. Germline V gene sequence: CDR1 SGHVS, CDR2 FNYEAQ. The CDR3 region has the DNA TGTGCCAGCAGCTTAGGCGCCTACACTGAAGCTTTCTTT. This sequence encodes CASSLGAYTEAFF.

This clonotype was observed a handful of times. The CDR3 DNA reads as TGTGCCACCAGTGATTCCGGGACACCGGGGTATGAGCAGTTCTTC. Its translation is CATSDSGTPGYEQFF. The chain uses TRBV24-1 and TRBJ2-1, with D possibly TRBD1 on 6 matching bases. Germline V gene lookup returns CDR1 KGHDR and CDR2 SFDVKD. This CDR3 region has 15 residues. The ends were cut back, 2 bases at V and 8 bases at J, with 15 bases in the middle.

About this clonotype: The CDR3 ends on some other residue instead of the conserved phenylalanine or tryptophan, so this is likely a read error. The chain recombines TRBV25-1 with TRBJ2-5; a weak D match, TRBD1 (6 bases). CDR3 size: 14 residues. The V gene's germline CDR1 is MGHDK and CDR2 SYGVNS. The V gene lost 4 bases and the J gene lost 4 bases, with 13 bases spanning the gap. In DNA form, the CDR3 reads TGTGCCAGCAGTGCAGGGGCAGGAAGAGAGACCCAGTACTCC. It is translated as CASSAGAGRETQYS.

This clonotype was seen a handful of times. This chain connects TRBV12-3 or TRBV12-4 to TRBJ2-3; no firm D call. Trimming pared 7 bases from V and 6 bases from J, leaving 11 bases between. This CDR3 contains 12 residues. CDR3: CASKPLIDTQYF. The CDR3 DNA follows: TGTGCCAGCAAACCCCTCATTGATACGCAGTATTTT.

In this sample, this clonotype turned up many times. The chain employs TRBV30 and TRBJ1-1, with 7 bases fitting TRBD1. CDR1 is GTSNPN and CDR2 is SVGIG in the germline V gene (reference sequence). The V and J ends lost 3 bases and 3 bases, in that order; junction bases with no gene match: 10. The CDR3 loop spans 15 amino acids. CDR3 in amino acids: CAWRETGQLDTEAFF. The CDR3, as DNA: TGTGCCTGGAGGGAAACGGGACAGCTGGACACTGAAGCTTTCTTT.

The sample holds many counts of this clonotype. This chain connects TRBV30 to TRBJ2-2; 10 bases map to TRBD1. CDR3 length equals 17 residues. The V and J ends lost 4 bases and 6 bases, in that order; junction bases with no gene match: 14. Germline assignment: CDR1 GTSNPN and CDR2 SVGIG (reference sequence). The CDR3 protein is CAWNRDRTGGGAGELFF. In nucleotides, the CDR3 is TGTGCCTGGAATCGAGACCGGACAGGGGGTGGGGCCGGGGAGCTGTTTTTT.

This clonotype occurred many times. The chain links TRBV20-1 to TRBJ2-7; 9 bases are shared with TRBD2. CDR3 length: 15 amino acids. Trimming took 6 bases from V and 0 from J; bases not matched to a gene: 9. From germline, CDR1 is DFQATT and CDR2 SNEGSKA (reference sequence). The CDR3 DNA follows: TGCAGTGCGGAACCTGCGGGGGGGGCCTCCTACGAGCAGTACTTC. Its translation is CSAEPAGGASYEQYF.